What follows are 2 T cell receptor beta chains derived from one specimen sequenced in a study of blood T cell repertoires in COVID-19. Profiled with immunoSEQ multiplex PCR; TCRdb holds only in-frame clones, not every one. Here the sample spans over 30,000 clones, 70% to 90% being singletons. The source material was peripheral blood. Every receptor here comes from a man aged 70 or older with active COVID-19.

The J gene is TRBJ2-7, the V gene TRBV11-2; 9 bases are a match to TRBD1. The germline gives CDR1 SGHAT, CDR2 FQNNGV. Trimming at V came to 3 bases and at J to 7 bases, leaving 7 bases not matched to a gene. CDR3 size: 14 residues. This CDR3 is CASSFGQGRGEQYF. In DNA form, the CDR3 reads TGTGCCAGCAGCTTCGGACAGGGGCGGGGAGAGCAGTACTTC.

The table lists this clone with a count of one. J is TRBJ2-7 and V is TRBV10-3; TRBD2 aligns across 7 bases. The CDR3 runs to 15 residues. Germline CDR1 reads ENHRY; CDR2 reads SYGVKD. J gave up 5 bases and V 6 bases, and 13 bases lay outside the gene matches. The CDR3 DNA reads as TGTGCCATCAGGAAAGAGCGGGACCTTCTGCACGAGCAGTACTTC. This sequence encodes CAIRKERDLLHEQYF.